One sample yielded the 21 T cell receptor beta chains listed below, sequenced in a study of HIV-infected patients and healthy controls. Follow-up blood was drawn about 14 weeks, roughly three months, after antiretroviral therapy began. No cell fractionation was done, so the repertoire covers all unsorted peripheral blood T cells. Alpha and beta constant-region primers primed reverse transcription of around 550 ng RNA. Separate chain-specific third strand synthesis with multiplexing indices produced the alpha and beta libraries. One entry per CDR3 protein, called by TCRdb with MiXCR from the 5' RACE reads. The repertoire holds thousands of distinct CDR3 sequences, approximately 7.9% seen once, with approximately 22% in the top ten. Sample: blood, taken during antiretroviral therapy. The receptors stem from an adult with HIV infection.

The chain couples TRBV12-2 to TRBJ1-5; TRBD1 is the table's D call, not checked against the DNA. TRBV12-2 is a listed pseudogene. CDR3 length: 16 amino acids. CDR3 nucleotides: TGTGCAAGTCGCCCTAGTGGGACAGGGGTCGTTCAGCCCCAGCATTTT. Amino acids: CASRPSGTGVVQPQHF.

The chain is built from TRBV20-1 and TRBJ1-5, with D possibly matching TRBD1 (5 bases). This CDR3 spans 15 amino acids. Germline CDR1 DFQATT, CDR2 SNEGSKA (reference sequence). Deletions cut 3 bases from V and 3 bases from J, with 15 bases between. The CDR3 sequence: CSASQGTPHNQPQHF. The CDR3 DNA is TGCAGTGCTAGTCAAGGGACCCCCCACAATCAGCCCCAGCATTTT.

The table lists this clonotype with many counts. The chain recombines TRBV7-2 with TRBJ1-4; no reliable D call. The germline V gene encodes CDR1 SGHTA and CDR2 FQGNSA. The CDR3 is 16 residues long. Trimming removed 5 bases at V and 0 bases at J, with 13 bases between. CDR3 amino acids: CASSRYPDATNEKLFF. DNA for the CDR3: TGTGCCAGCAGCCGATACCCGGATGCAACTAATGAAAAACTGTTTTTT.

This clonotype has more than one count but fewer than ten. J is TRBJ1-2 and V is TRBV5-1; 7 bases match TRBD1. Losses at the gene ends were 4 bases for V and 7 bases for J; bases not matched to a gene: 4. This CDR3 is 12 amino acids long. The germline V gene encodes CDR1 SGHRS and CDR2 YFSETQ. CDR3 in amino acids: CASSPTGLGYTF. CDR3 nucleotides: TGCGCCAGCAGCCCGACAGGGCTTGGCTACACCTTC. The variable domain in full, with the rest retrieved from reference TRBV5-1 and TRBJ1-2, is KAGVTQTPRYLIKTRGQQVTLSCSPISGHRSVSWYQQTPGQGLQFLFEYFSETQRNKGNFPGRFSGRQFSNSRSEMNVSTLELGDSALYLCASSPTGLGYTFGSGTRLTVV.

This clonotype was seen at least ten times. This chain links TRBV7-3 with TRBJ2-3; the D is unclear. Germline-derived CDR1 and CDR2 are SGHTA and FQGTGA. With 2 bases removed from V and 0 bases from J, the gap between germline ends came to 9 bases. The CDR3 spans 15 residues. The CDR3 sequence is CASSLGVFSTDTQYF. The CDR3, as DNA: TGTGCCAGCAGCTTAGGGGTCTTTAGCACAGATACGCAGTATTTT.

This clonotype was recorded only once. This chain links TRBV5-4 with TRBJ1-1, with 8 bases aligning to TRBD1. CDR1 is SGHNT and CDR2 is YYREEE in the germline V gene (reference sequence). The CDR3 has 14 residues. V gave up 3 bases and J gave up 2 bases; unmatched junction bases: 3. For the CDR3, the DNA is TGTGCCAGCAGCTCAGGGGGCGGCAACACTGAAGCTTTCTTT. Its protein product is CASSSGGGNTEAFF.

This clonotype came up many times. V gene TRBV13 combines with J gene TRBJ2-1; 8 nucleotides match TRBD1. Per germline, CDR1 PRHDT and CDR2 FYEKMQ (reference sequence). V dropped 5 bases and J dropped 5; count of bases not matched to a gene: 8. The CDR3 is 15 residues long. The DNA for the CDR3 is TGTGCCAGCAGCCTTGGACAGGGTGTGCACAATGAGCAGTTCTTC. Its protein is CASSLGQGVHNEQFF.

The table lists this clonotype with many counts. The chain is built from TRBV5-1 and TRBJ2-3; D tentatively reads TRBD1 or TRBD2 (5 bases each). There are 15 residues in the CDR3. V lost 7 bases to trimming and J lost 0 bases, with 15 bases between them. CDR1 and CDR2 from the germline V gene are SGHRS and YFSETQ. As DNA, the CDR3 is TGCGCCAGCGGACCGACTGGGGGTAGCACAGATACGCAGTATTTT. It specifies CASGPTGGSTDTQYF.

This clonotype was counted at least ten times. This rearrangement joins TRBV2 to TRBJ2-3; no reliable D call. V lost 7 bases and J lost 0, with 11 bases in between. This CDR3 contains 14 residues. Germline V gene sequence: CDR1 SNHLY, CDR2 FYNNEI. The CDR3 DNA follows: TGTGCCAGCACGACTGTCACTAGCACAGATACGCAGTATTTT. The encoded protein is CASTTVTSTDTQYF.

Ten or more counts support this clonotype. CDR3 loop: CASSPGDRGRANTEAFF. CDR3 DNA: TGTGCCAGCAGCCCCGGGGACAGGGGAAGGGCGAACACTGAAGCTTTCTTT. The chain uses TRBV3-1 and TRBJ1-1; 10 nucleotides agree with TRBD1. Germline V gives CDR1 LGHDT, CDR2 YNNKEL (reference sequence). J gave up 1 base and V 4 bases, and 9 bases lay outside the gene matches. This CDR3 has 17 amino acids.

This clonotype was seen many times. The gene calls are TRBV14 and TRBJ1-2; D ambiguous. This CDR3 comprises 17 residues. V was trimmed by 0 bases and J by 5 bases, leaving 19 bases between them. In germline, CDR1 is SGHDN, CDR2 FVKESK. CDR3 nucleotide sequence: TGTGCCAGCAGCCAAGATACCCGTGCGCGCTCATCTTATGGCTACACCTTC. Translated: CASSQDTRARSSYGYTF.

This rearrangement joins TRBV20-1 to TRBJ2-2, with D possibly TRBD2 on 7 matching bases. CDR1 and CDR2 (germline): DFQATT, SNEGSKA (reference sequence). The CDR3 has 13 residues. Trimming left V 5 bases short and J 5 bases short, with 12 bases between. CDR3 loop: CSAGRDKTGELFF. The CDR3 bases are TGCAGTGCTGGGAGGGACAAGACCGGGGAGCTGTTTTTT.

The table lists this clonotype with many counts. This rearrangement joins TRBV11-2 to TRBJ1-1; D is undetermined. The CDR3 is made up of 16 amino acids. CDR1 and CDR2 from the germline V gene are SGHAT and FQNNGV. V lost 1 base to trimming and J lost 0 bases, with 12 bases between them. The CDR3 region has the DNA TGTGCCAGCAGCTTAGTTGGCAGTTTCATGAACACTGAAGCTTTCTTT. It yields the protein CASSLVGSFMNTEAFF.

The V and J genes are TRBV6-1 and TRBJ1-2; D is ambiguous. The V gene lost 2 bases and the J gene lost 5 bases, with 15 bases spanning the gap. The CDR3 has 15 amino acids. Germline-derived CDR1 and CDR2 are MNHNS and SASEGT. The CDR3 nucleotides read TGTGCCAGCAGTGAAAGGACTCCCGGCCGATATGGCTACACCTTC. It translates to CASSERTPGRYGYTF.

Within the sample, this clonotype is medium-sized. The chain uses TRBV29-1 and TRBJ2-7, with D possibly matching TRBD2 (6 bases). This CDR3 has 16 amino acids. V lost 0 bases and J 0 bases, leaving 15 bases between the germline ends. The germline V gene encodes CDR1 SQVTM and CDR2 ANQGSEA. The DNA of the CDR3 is TGCAGCGTTGAAGATCGGGGGACGGCCCGCTCCTACGAGCAGTACTTC. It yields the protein CSVEDRGTARSYEQYF.

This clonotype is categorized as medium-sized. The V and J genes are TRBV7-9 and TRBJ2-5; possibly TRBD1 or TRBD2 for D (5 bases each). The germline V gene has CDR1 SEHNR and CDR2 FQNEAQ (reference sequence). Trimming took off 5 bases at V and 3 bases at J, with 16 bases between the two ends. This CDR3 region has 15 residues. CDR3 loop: CASSPSGLNEETQYF. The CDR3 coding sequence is TGTGCCAGCAGCCCGTCGGGGCTGAACGAAGAGACCCAGTACTTC.

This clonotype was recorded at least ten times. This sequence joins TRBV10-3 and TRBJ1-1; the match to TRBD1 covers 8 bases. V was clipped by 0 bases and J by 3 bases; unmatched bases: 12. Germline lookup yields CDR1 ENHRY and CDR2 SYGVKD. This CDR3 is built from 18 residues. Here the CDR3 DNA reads TGTGCCATCAGTGAGTCGTTGGATCCAGGGGGCATAGACACTGAAGCTTTCTTT. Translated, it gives CAISESLDPGGIDTEAFF.

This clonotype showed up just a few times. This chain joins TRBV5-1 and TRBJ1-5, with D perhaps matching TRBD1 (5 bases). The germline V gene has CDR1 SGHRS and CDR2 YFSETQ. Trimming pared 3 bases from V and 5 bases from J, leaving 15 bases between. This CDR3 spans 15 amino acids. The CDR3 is CASSSGTRGYQPQHF. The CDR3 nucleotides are TGCGCCAGCAGCTCCGGGACCAGAGGGTATCAGCCCCAGCATTTT.

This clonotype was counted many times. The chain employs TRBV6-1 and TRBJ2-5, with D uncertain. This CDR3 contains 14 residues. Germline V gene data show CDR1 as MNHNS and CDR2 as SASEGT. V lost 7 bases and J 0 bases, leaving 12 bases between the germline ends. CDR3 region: CASTWIGYQETQYF. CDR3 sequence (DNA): TGTGCCAGCACCTGGATCGGCTACCAAGAGACCCAGTACTTC.

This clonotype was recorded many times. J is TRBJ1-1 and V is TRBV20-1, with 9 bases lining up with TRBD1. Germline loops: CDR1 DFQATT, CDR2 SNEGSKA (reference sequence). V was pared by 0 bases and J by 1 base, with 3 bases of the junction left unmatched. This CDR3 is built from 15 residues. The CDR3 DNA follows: TGCAGTGCTAGAGACGGGACAGGGACGAACACTGAAGCTTTCTTT. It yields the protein CSARDGTGTNTEAFF.

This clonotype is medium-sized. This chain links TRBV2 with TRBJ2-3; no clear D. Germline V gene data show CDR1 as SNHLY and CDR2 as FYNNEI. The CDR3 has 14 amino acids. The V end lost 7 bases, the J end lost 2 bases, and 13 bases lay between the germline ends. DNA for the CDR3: TGTGCCAGCACTAGAAGCCCAATCACAGATACGCAGTATTTT. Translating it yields CASTRSPITDTQYF.